The 16 T cell receptor beta chains reported below all come from one sample, sequenced in a study of blood T cell repertoires in COVID-19. TCRdb's copy holds only in-frame clones and misses some; the assay was immunoSEQ multiplex PCR. The sample shows around 160,000 clones, over 80% of them seen only once. Sequencing was carried out using peripheral blood. These receptors were taken from a middle-aged woman with active or convalescent COVID-19.

This clone was counted once. This chain links TRBV19 with TRBJ1-1; D is perhaps TRBD1 (6 bases). Germline V CDR1 and CDR2: LNHDA, SQIVND (reference sequence). Between the trimmed V and J ends, which lost 5 bases and 1 base, there was a span of 17 bases. CDR3 size: 16 residues. The CDR3 sequence: CASSVIRDIKNTEAFF. For the CDR3, the DNA is TGTGCCAGTAGTGTCATCCGGGACATCAAGAACACTGAAGCTTTCTTT.

The chain is built from TRBV10-2 and TRBJ2-2, with 8 bases fitting TRBD1. The ends lost 8 bases at V and 4 bases at J; junction bases unmatched: 6. The CDR3 length is 14 residues. The germline CDR1 and CDR2 sequences are WSHSY and SAAADI. CDR3 sequence reads: CASSGGPSTGELFF. CDR3 nucleotide sequence: TGCGCCAGCTCAGGGGGCCCCTCCACCGGGGAGCTGTTTTTT.

CDR3 region: CASSFSREQYF. CDR3 sequence (DNA): TGTGCCAGCAGCTTCTCGAGGGAGCAGTACTTC. The chain is built from TRBV5-6 and TRBJ2-7; no definite D call. CDR1 is SGHDT, CDR2 YYEEEE, per germline. The CDR3 runs 11 residues. V lost 2 bases to trimming and J lost 7 bases, with 7 bases between them.

The V gene is TRBV5-1, the J gene TRBJ1-2; D is uncertain. V lost 4 bases to trimming and J lost 1 base, with 14 bases between them. Germline-derived CDR1 and CDR2 are SGHRS and YFSETQ. There are 15 residues in the CDR3. The CDR3: CASSQTTTYNYGYTF. For the CDR3, the DNA is TGCGCCAGCAGCCAAACCACGACATATAACTATGGCTACACCTTC.

The V call is TRBV5-4, the J call TRBJ1-6; 7 bases line up with TRBD1. CDR3 length equals 14 residues. CDR1 SGHNT and CDR2 YYREEE come from the germline V gene (reference sequence). The ends lost 4 bases at V and 10 bases at J; junction bases unmatched: 8. The DNA for the CDR3 is TGTGCCAGCAGCCTCGACAGGGCGGCCTCACCCCTCCACTTT. It translates to CASSLDRAASPLHF.

This chain joins TRBV28 and TRBJ1-5; 7 positions match TRBD1. CDR3 length: 15 amino acids. Germline lookup yields CDR1 MDHEN and CDR2 SYDVKM. V lost 5 bases and J lost 2; bases outside the gene matches: 6. CDR3 amino acids: CASSQTGLGNQPQHF. The CDR3 DNA follows: TGTGCCAGCAGTCAGACAGGGCTTGGCAATCAGCCCCAGCATTTT.

The rearrangement joins TRBV9 to TRBJ1-2; D unclear. V shed 6 bases and J shed 5 bases, with 8 bases lying between them. Germline values: CDR1 SGDLS, CDR2 YYNGEE. CDR3 length: 11 residues. The DNA of the CDR3 is TGTGCCAGCACGGGTGTATATGGCTACACCTTC. This codes for CASTGVYGYTF. Together with reference TRBV9 and TRBJ1-2, the CDR3 gives the full variable domain: DSGVTQTPKHLITATGQRVTLRCSPRSGDLSVYWYQQSLDQGLQFLIQYYNGEERAKGNILERFSAQQFPDLHSELNLSSLELGDSALYFCASTGVYGYTFGSGTRLTVV.

The rearrangement uses TRBV9 and TRBJ2-3, with 9 nucleotides matching TRBD2. V lost 4 bases, J lost 2 bases, and 23 bases stayed unmatched. Germline loops: CDR1 SGDLS, CDR2 YYNGEE. The CDR3 covers 21 residues. The CDR3 sequence is CASSSPRARDEAGGPTDTQYF. The CDR3 region has the DNA TGTGCCAGCAGCTCCCCCCGGGCCAGAGACGAGGCGGGAGGGCCCACAGATACGCAGTATTTT.

V and J are TRBV19 and TRBJ2-3; weak D call: TRBD1 (6 bases). The V and J ends lost 1 base and 5 bases respectively, with 16 bases between them. This CDR3 region has 16 residues. Germline-derived CDR1 and CDR2 are LNHDA and SQIVND (reference sequence). In DNA, the CDR3 is TGTGCCAGTAGTATAGGAACTGGGGGCTCGGGAGATACGCAGTATTTT. The encoded protein is CASSIGTGGSGDTQYF.

There are a few counts of this clone. The chain employs TRBV6-4 and TRBJ1-1; no clear D gene. The CDR3 has 13 amino acids. Trimming cost V 4 bases and J 0 bases, with 6 bases left between them. CDR1 is MRHNA and CDR2 is SNTAGT in the germline V gene. The chain's CDR3 is CASSVGVNTEAFF. The CDR3 DNA follows: TGTGCCAGCAGTGTGGGAGTGAACACTGAAGCTTTCTTT.

The V call is TRBV14, the J call TRBJ2-3; the match to TRBD1 covers 11 bases. The CDR3 loop spans 17 amino acids. The V gene end was trimmed by 2 bases and the J gene end by 1 base; junction bases not matched to a gene: 5. The germline gives CDR1 SGHDN, CDR2 FVKESK. The CDR3 region has the DNA TGTGCCAGCAGCCAACATAGGACAGGGGGCGGCACAGATACGCAGTATTTT. It translates to CASSQHRTGGGTDTQYF.

This clone was found a few times. The same CDR3 arises from other DNA sequences in this sample as well. The chain uses TRBV19 and TRBJ1-1; D call uncertain. This CDR3 is built from 15 residues. Trimming shortened V by 3 bases and J by 1 base, and 12 bases separated the two germline ends. Germline V lookup: CDR1 LNHDA, CDR2 SQIVND (reference sequence). Here the CDR3 DNA reads TGTGCCAGTAGTATTGGAGGACTTGGGAACACTGAAGCTTTCTTT. Residues: CASSIGGLGNTEAFF.

J is TRBJ1-5 and V is TRBV30, with a tentative D call TRBD1 (5 bases). The CDR3 spans 15 residues. The germline CDR1 and CDR2 sequences are GTSNPN and SVGIG (reference sequence). Trimming stripped 1 base from V and 3 bases from J, with 13 bases between. CDR3 residues: CAWSGQTAYNQPQHF. CDR3 nucleotide sequence: TGTGCCTGGAGTGGACAGACAGCCTACAATCAGCCCCAGCATTTT.

This clone was observed a few times. The genes are TRBV5-5 and TRBJ2-7, with D possibly being TRBD2 (6 bases). The V gene lost 4 bases and the J gene lost 5 bases, with 13 bases spanning the gap. Germline assignment: CDR1 SGHKS and CDR2 YYEKEE (reference sequence). The CDR3 extends over 13 amino acids. CDR3 bases: TGTGCCAGCAGCCCCACCGGACTAAACGAGCAGTACTTC. This codes for CASSPTGLNEQYF.

In this sample, this clone turned up a few times. The chain is built from TRBV5-1 and TRBJ2-2; D unresolved. Trimming stripped 1 base from V and 7 bases from J, with 17 bases between. This CDR3 is built from 16 residues. The V gene's germline CDR1 is SGHRS and CDR2 YFSETQ. The CDR3 protein is CASSLSTDPEVGELFF. The DNA of the CDR3 is TGCGCCAGCAGCTTGAGTACAGACCCCGAAGTCGGGGAGCTGTTTTTT.

The chain couples TRBV6-2 or TRBV6-3 to TRBJ2-7; 8 bases line up with TRBD1. Germline V gene data show CDR1 as MNHEY and CDR2 as SVGEGT. Trimming took 1 base from V and 2 from J; bases not matched to a gene: 16. This CDR3 has 19 amino acids. The CDR3 DNA is TGTGCCAGCAGTTACTTTACCTCCTTCCGGGACAGGCCGGCCTACGAGCAGTACTTC. Protein product: CASSYFTSFRDRPAYEQYF.